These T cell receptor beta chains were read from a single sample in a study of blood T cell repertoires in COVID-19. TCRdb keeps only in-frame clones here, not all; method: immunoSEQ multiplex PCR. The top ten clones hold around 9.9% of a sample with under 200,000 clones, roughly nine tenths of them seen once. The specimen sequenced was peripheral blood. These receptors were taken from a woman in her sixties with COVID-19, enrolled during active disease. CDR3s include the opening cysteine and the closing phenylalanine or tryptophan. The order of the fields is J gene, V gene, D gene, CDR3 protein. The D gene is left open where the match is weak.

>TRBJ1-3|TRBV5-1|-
CASSLAGIRSGNTIYF
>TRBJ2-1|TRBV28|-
CASSFRSSSYNEQFF
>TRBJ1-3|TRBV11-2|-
CAGRTASSGNTIYF
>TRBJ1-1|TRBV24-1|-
CATKRGTEAFF
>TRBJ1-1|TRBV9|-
CASSVGARGRGEAFF
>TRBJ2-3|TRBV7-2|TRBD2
CASSTRTSDNTDTQYF
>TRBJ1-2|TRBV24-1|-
CATWGGDYGYTF
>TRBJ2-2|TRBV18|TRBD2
CASSPIGLVSGELFF
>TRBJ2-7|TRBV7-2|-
CASREGHLSSYEQYF
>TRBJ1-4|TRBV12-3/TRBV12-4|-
CASSLGTGGKLFF
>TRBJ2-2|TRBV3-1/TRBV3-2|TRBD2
CASSQAREIAGELFF
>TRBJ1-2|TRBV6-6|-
CASLTGSRVNYGYTF
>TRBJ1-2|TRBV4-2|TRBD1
CASSHGTGGRRYGYTF
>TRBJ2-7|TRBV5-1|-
CASSVSASYEQYF
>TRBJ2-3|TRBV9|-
CASSVSSDTQYF
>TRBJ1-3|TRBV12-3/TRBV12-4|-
CASTPRGGNTIYF
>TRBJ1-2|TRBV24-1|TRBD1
CTTSAPGQGAKNYGYTF
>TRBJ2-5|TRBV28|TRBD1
CASSLSGQGRETQYF
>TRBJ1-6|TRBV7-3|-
CASSLSQGPNSPLHF
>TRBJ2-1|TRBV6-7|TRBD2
CASSYSIGGGLYNEQFF
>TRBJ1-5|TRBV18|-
CASSQTDLSNQPQHF
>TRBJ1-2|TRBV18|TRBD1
CASSPQGAKGYTF
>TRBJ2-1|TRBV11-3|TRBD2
CASSLATSLTGGNEQFF
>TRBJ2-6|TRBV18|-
CASSKDRLSSGANVLTF
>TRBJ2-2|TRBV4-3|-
CASSRRWSNTGELFF
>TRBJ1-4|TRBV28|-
CASSFAQGWELFF
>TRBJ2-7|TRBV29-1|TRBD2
CSTRGSTYEQYF
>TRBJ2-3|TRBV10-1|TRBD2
CASSVLAGGPKYF
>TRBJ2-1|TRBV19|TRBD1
CASSTGSDRWGNEQFF
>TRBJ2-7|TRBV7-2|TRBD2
CASSPTRGAYEQYF
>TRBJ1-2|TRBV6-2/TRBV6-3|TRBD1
CASSLPRDRSNYGYTF
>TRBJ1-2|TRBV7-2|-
CASRRSGYGYTF
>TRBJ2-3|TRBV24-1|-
CATSDLQVGDTQYF
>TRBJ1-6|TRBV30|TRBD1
CAWSQGAPDSPLHF
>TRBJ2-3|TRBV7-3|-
CASSLAGADTQYF
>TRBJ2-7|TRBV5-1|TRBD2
CASSWTSGRLLGSYEQYF
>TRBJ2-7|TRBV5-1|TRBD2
CASSFRAGGGYEQYF
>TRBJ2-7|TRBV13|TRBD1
CASSSSGPGGGSYEQYF
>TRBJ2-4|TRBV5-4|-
CASSLPGRNIQYF
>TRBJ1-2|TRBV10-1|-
CAPSGGERYGYTF
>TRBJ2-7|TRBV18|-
CASSIDGGEQYF
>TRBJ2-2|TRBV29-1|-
CSGGRSNTGELFF
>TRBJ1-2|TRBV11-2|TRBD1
CASSLPFLRTGGEKGYTF
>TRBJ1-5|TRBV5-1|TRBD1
CASSIEGQSNQPQHF
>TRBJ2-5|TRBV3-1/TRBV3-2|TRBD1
CASSRKDRGQETQYF
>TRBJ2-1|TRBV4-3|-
CASSPLKQGHEQFF
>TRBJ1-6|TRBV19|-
CASSPRTFSPLHF
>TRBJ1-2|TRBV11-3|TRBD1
CASSLGAGGDVDYGYTF
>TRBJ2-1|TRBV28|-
CASQRGPLYSYNEQFF
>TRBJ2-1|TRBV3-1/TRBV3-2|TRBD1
CASSRDSSYNEQFF
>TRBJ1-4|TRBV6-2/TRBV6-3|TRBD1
CASSYTGTAGVNEKLFF
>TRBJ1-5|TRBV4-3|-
CASSQESGPIWPQHF
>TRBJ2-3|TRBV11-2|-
CASSTGPSSTDTQYF
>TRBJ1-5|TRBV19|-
CASSILARGSNQPQHF
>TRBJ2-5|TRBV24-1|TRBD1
CATSDSGQGSETQYF
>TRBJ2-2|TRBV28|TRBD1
CASRFSGQGNTGELFF
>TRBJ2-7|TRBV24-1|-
CATSASGTDEQYF
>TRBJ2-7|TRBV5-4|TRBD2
CASSHTSAYEQYF